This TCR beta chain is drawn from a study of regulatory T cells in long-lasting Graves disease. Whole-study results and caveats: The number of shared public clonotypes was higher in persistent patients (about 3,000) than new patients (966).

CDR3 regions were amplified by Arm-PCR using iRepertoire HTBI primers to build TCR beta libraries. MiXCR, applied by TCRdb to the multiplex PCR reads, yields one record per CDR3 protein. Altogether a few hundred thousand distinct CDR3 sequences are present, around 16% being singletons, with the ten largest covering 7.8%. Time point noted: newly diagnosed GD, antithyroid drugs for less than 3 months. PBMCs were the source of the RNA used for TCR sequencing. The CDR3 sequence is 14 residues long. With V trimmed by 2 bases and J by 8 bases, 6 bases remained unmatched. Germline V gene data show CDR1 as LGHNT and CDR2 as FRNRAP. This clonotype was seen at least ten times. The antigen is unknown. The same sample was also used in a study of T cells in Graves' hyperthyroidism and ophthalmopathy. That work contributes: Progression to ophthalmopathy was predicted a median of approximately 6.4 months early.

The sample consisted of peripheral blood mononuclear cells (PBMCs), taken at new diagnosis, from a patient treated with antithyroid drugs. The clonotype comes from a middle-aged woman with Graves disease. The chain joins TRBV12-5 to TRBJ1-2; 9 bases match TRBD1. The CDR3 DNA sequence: TGTGCTAGTGGTTTGAGCTGGACAGGGGACGGCTACACCTTC. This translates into CASGLSWTGDGYTF.